This entry lists 22 T cell receptor beta chains sequenced from one sample in a study of CD8+CD57+ T cells in acquired aplastic anemia (dated by TCRdb to the late 2010s). TCRdb records Illumina HiSeq 2000 as the sequencer. TCR beta VDJ combination and CDR3 sequence profiling used genomic DNA as the template. TCRdb took the public reads, trimmed them with fastp at Q25, ran MiXCR for clone calling and kept in-frame beta chains. CDR3 protein duplicates are merged, each entry listing the most common genes and DNA. In all, the sample holds more than 100,000 distinct CDR3 sequences, and 40% to 45% of those were seen once. In total, the top ten clones hold over 6.5% of the sample. Sequenced: sorted CD4+, CD8+, or CD8+CD57+ T cells (not recorded which) from PBMCs. The origin of the receptors is a human donor in good health, serving as a control.

This clonotype has at least ten counts. The chain is built from TRBV12-3 or TRBV12-4 and TRBJ1-5, with D unclear. CDR3 length: 16 residues. V lost 6 bases and J lost 2, with 17 bases in between. The CDR3 sequence is CASRSQLMGGNQPQHF. The CDR3 region has the DNA TGTGCCAGCAGGAGTCAACTAATGGGTGGCAATCAGCCCCAGCATTTT.

This clonotype has ten or more counts. The V call is TRBV7-9, the J call TRBJ1-6; D may be TRBD1 (5 bases). CDR1 and CDR2 from the germline V gene are SEHNR and FQNEAQ (reference sequence). The CDR3 runs 12 residues. With 2 bases removed from V and 11 bases from J, the gap between germline ends came to 7 bases. In nucleotides, the CDR3 is TGTGCCAGCAGCTTAAGGGGTCCACCCCTCCACTTT. It codes for CASSLRGPPLHF.

Notes on this clonotype: A much larger clone differs by one base, so this may be a read error. The V call is TRBV5-1, the J call TRBJ2-1; 13 positions agree with TRBD2. The germline CDR1 and CDR2 sequences are SGHRS and YFSETQ. CDR3 length equals 15 residues. CDR3 nucleotide sequence: TGCGTCAGCAGCTCCGGACTAGCGGGAGTCAATGAGCAGTTCTTC. Translated: CVSSSGLAGVNEQFF.

This clonotype came up many times. V and J are TRBV2 and TRBJ2-2; 8 bases match TRBD2. CDR3 length equals 13 residues. From germline, CDR1 is SNHLY and CDR2 FYNNEI. V lost 4 bases to trimming and J lost 6 bases; unmatched junction nucleotides: 1. The CDR3 nucleotides read TGTGCCAGCAGTGTGACTAGCGCCGGGGAGCTGTTTTTT. Protein: CASSVTSAGELFF.

The rearrangement uses TRBV25-1 and TRBJ2-5; possibly TRBD2 for D (5 bases). The CDR3 runs to 14 residues. Trimming stripped 6 bases from V and 2 bases from J, with 13 bases between. Germline CDR1 and CDR2: MGHDK and SYGVNS. The chain's CDR3 is CASSGGIGQETQYF. The CDR3 bases are TGTGCCAGCAGCGGAGGTATAGGGCAAGAGACCCAGTACTTC. The full variable domain, with the rest looked up from reference TRBV25-1 and TRBJ2-5, is EADIYQTPRYLVIGTGKKITLECSQTMGHDKMYWYQQDPGMELHLIHYSYGVNSTEKGDLSSESTVSRIRTEHFPLTLESARPSHTSQYLCASSGGIGQETQYFGPGTRLLVL.

The chain employs TRBV30 and TRBJ1-6; D may be TRBD1 (5 bases). Trimming removed 0 bases at V and 7 bases at J, with 10 bases between. This CDR3 contains 14 residues. Germline V gene data show CDR1 as GTSNPN and CDR2 as SVGIG (reference sequence). In nucleotides, the CDR3 is TGTGCCTGGAGTGTAGGACAAGAAAATTCACCCCTCCACTTT. Its translation: CAWSVGQENSPLHF.

The CDR3 protein is CASKLTQGGEQFF. DNA for the CDR3: TGTGCCAGCAAATTGACACAGGGCGGCGAGCAGTTCTTC. The chain is built from TRBV25-1 and TRBJ2-1; D may be TRBD1 (6 bases). This CDR3 is built from 13 residues. The germline CDR1 and CDR2 sequences are MGHDK and SYGVNS. Deletions cut 7 bases from V and 10 bases from J, with 17 bases between.

About this clonotype: A much larger clone is a single base away; this may be a read error. The rearrangement joins TRBV20-1 to TRBJ1-5; 7 bases line up with TRBD1. The germline CDR1 and CDR2 sequences are DFQATT and SNEGSKA (reference sequence). This CDR3 is built from 15 residues. Trimming at V came to 6 bases and at J to 5 bases, leaving 13 bases not matched to a gene. The CDR3 DNA reads TGCAGTGCCAGCAATGGCAGGGGGAGGCATCAGCCCCAGCATTTT. It specifies CSASNGRGRHQPQHF.

The sample holds a few counts of this clonotype. The gene calls are TRBV4-2 and TRBJ1-3; 9 bases line up with TRBD1. Looked up from germline, CDR1 is LGHNA and CDR2 is YNFKEQ. The CDR3 extends over 16 amino acids. Trimming took 2 bases from V and 2 from J; bases not matched to a gene: 4. CDR3: CASSQWGQGAGNTIYF. Here the CDR3 DNA reads TGTGCCAGCAGCCAATGGGGACAGGGTGCTGGAAACACCATATATTTT.

The table lists this clonotype with many counts. The J gene is TRBJ1-1, the V gene TRBV11-1; a weak D match, TRBD1 (5 bases). V gave up 2 bases and J gave up 8 bases, with 18 bases separating them. In germline, CDR1 is SGHAT, CDR2 FQDESV (reference sequence). CDR3 length equals 15 residues. Here the CDR3 reads CASSLTSWGIGEAFF. The CDR3 DNA follows: TGTGCCAGCAGCTTAACGAGTTGGGGGATCGGGGAAGCTTTCTTT. The variable domain in full, with the rest retrieved from reference TRBV11-1 and TRBJ1-1, is EAEVAQSPRYKITEKSQAVAFWCDPISGHATLYWYRQILGQGPELLVQFQDESVVDDSQLPKDRFSAERLKGVDSTLKIQPAELGDSAMYLCASSLTSWGIGEAFFGQGTRLTVV.

This chain connects TRBV10-3 to TRBJ1-5, with D unclear. The CDR3 extends over 13 amino acids. With 0 bases removed from V and 3 bases from J, the gap between germline ends came to 3 bases. Germline loops: CDR1 ENHRY, CDR2 SYGVKD. The CDR3 region is CAISESFNQPQHF. CDR3 DNA sequence: TGTGCCATCAGTGAGTCGTTCAATCAGCCCCAGCATTTT.

The chain joins TRBV7-2 to TRBJ2-3, with 7 bases identical to TRBD2. There are 14 residues in the CDR3. V dropped 5 bases and J dropped 4; count of bases not matched to a gene: 6. Germline CDR1 is SGHTA and CDR2 is FQGNSA. The CDR3 nucleotides are TGTGCCAGCAGCCAAACTAGCGCTGCAGATACGCAGTATTTT. Protein product: CASSQTSAADTQYF.

The V call is TRBV7-8, the J call TRBJ2-7; D remains ambiguous. Germline CDR1 SGHVS, CDR2 FQNEAQ. V lost 0 bases, J lost 3 bases, and 15 bases lay in between. This CDR3 comprises 16 residues. CDR3 amino acids: CASSLASTALNYEQYF. The CDR3 DNA is TGTGCCAGCAGCTTAGCGAGTACAGCCCTGAACTACGAGCAGTACTTC.

This clonotype was seen a handful of times. The chain uses TRBV10-3 and TRBJ2-7; D is undetermined. V was pared by 6 bases and J by 0 bases, with 9 bases between. Germline CDR1 is ENHRY and CDR2 is SYGVKD. The CDR3 is 13 residues long. The CDR3 reads CAIRVGGSYEQYF. In DNA form, the CDR3 reads TGTGCCATCAGGGTCGGCGGCTCCTACGAGCAGTACTTC.

The chain uses TRBV6-1 and TRBJ1-4; D perhaps matches TRBD1 (6 bases). In germline, CDR1 is MNHNS, CDR2 SASEGT. The CDR3 has 14 amino acids. V lost 3 bases to trimming and J lost 8 bases, with 13 bases between them. In DNA, the CDR3 is TGTGCCAGCAGTGATGAGGGGGGACACGAAAAACTGTTTTTT. This sequence encodes CASSDEGGHEKLFF.

This chain joins TRBV30 and TRBJ1-3; D is undetermined. From germline, CDR1 is GTSNPN and CDR2 SVGIG (reference sequence). Trimming took off 0 bases at V and 5 bases at J, with 14 bases between the two ends. This CDR3 has 15 amino acids. CDR3 DNA: TGTGCCTGGAGTGTGTCTTTGGCTGAAAGAAACACCATATATTTT. This translates into CAWSVSLAERNTIYF.

About this clonotype: This may be a read error: a much more frequent sequence differs by one nucleotide. The chain has TRBV3-1 and TRBJ2-7, with 7 bases that match TRBD1. This CDR3 is 14 amino acids long. Looked up from germline, CDR1 is LGHDT and CDR2 is YNNKEL (reference sequence). The CDR3 DNA reads as TGTGCCAGCAGCCAAGGAGGGGGCGCCTACGGGCAGTACTTC. Amino acid sequence: CASSQGGGAYGQYF.

The table lists this clonotype with many counts. The genes are TRBV9 and TRBJ1-2; D remains unclear. The ends were cut back, 2 bases at V and 4 bases at J, with 15 bases in the middle. CDR3 length: 15 amino acids. The V gene's germline CDR1 is SGDLS and CDR2 YYNGEE. The CDR3 protein is CASSVEEGLFYGYTF. The CDR3 region has the DNA TGTGCCAGCAGCGTTGAGGAGGGCCTCTTCTATGGCTACACCTTC.

The gene calls are TRBV5-1 and TRBJ1-1; 8 bases agree with TRBD1. Germline CDR1 SGHRS, CDR2 YFSETQ. The CDR3 sequence is 15 residues long. Losses at the gene ends were 4 bases for V and 1 base for J; bases not matched to a gene: 6. CDR3 DNA: TGCGCCAGCAGCATTACGGGGACAGGGAACACTGAAGCTTTCTTT. Encoded protein: CASSITGTGNTEAFF. Full variable domain (missing parts from reference TRBV5-1 and TRBJ1-1): KAGVTQTPRYLIKTRGQQVTLSCSPISGHRSVSWYQQTPGQGLQFLFEYFSETQRNKGNFPGRFSGRQFSNSRSEMNVSTLELGDSALYLCASSITGTGNTEAFFGQGTRLTVV.

The chain links TRBV20-1 to TRBJ2-7; D might be TRBD1 (5 bases). The CDR3 runs 11 residues. The germline V gene encodes CDR1 DFQATT and CDR2 SNEGSKA (reference sequence). The V and J ends lost 6 bases and 2 bases respectively, with 8 bases between them. The CDR3 spells CSADSTYEQYF. DNA of the CDR3: TGCAGTGCCGACAGCACCTACGAGCAGTACTTC.

Details on this clonotype: Being one base from a much bigger clone, this may be a read error. The chain has TRBV7-9 and TRBJ2-2; 7 bases fit TRBD1. This CDR3 is 15 amino acids long. Per germline, CDR1 SEHNR and CDR2 FQNEAQ (reference sequence). Here the CDR3 reads CARSLAGTVTGELFF. As DNA, the CDR3 is TGTGCCCGCAGCTTAGCCGGGACAGTCACCGGGGAGCTGTTTTTT.

Concerning this clonotype itself: Since a much larger clone is just one base distant, this may be a read error. The chain is built from TRBV11-3 and TRBJ2-5; possibly TRBD1 for D (5 bases). Trimming took 3 bases from V and 7 from J, leaving 12 bases between them. Germline assignment: CDR1 SGHNT and CDR2 YENEEA. This CDR3 is built from 13 residues. This CDR3 reads CASSFGVRGTQYF. CDR3 bases: TGTGCCAGCAGCTTTGGGGTTAGGGGGACCCAGTACTTC.